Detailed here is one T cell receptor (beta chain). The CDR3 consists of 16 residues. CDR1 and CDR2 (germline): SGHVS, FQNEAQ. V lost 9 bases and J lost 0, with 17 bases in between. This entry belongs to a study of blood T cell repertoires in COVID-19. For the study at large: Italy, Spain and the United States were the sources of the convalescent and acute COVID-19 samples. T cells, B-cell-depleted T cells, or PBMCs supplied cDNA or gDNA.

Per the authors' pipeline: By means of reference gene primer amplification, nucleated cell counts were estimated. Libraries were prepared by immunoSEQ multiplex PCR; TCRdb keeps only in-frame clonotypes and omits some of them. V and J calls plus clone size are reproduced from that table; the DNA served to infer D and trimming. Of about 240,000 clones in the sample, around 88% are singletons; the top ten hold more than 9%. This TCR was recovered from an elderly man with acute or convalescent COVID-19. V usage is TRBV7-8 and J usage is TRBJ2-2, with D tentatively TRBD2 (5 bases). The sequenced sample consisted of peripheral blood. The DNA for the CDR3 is TGTGCCAGTCGAGAAGCGGAAAACGCGAACACCGGGGAGCTGTTTTTT. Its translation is CASREAENANTGELFF. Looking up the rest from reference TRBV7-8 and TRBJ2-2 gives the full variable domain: GAGVSQSPRYKVAKRGQDVALRCDPISGHVSLFWYQQALGQGPEFLTYFQNEAQLDKSGLPSDRFFAERPEGSVSTLKIQRTQQEDSAVYLCASREAENANTGELFFGEGSRLTVL.